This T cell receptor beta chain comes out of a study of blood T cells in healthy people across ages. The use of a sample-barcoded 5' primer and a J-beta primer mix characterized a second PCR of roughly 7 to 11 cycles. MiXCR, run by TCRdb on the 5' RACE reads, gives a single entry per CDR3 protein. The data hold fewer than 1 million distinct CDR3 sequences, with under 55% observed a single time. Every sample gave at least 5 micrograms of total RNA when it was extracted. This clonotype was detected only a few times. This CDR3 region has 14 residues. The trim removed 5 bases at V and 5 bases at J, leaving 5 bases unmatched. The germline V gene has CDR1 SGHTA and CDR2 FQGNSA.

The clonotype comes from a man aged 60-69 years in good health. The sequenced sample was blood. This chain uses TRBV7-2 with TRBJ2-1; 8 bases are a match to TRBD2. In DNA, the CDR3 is TGTGCCAGCAGCGCGCGGGGGGTTAACAATGAGCAGTTCTTC. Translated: CASSARGVNNEQFF.